The source of this T cell receptor (beta chain) is a study of CD8 T cells in ankylosing spondylitis. By quantitative 5'-RACE with molecular barcodes, the TCR beta libraries were made. TCRdb re-analysed the 5' RACE reads in MiXCR, keeping a single row per CDR3 protein. This sample has under 400,000 distinct CDR3 sequences; about 9.9% occur once, and the top ten carry 8% to 9.5%. A note on this clonotype: Its antigen is undetermined. This could be a read error, since a much larger clone is one nucleotide away.

Regarding the study as a whole: Matched ankylosing spondylitis synovial fluid reportedly contained a significantly enriched population of disease-linked clones.

V lost 8 bases, J lost 6 bases, and 20 bases lay in between. Germline lookup yields CDR1 SGHTA and CDR2 FQGNSA. The CDR3 is 15 residues long. J is TRBJ2-1 and V is TRBV7-2, with D perhaps matching TRBD2 (6 bases). This clonotype originated in a female donor with ankylosing spondylitis or in good health (not recorded which). Material: blood, either unsorted or a sorted T cell fraction (not recorded which). The CDR3 nucleotides read TGTGCCAGCGGCTCTCCTGGGATGGGGGGCAATGAGCAGTTCTTC. As protein: CASGSPGMGGNEQFF.